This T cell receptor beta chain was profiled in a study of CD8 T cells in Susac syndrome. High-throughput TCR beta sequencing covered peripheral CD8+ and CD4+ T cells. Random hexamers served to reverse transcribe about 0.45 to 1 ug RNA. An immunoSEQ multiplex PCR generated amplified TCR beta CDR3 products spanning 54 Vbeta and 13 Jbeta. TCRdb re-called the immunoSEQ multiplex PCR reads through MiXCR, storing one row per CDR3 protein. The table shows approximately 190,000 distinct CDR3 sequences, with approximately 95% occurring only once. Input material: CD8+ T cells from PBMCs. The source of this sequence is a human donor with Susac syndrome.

Written as DNA, the CDR3 is TGTGCCAGCAGCGTAGGACACCTCTCTGGGGCCAACGTCCTGACTTTC. Protein: CASSVGHLSGANVLTF. The V and J genes are TRBV9 and TRBJ2-6, with no clear D. Trimming stripped 0 bases from V and 0 bases from J, with 7 bases between. There are 16 residues in the CDR3. Germline V gene sequence: CDR1 SGDLS, CDR2 YYNGEE.